Below are 26 T cell receptor beta chains sequenced from a single sample in a study of molecular identifiers for immune sequencing clone quantification. MiXCR, run by TCRdb on the PCR reads, gives a single entry per CDR3 protein. Altogether approximately 680,000 distinct CDR3 sequences are present, roughly 25% being singletons, with the ten largest covering about 0.8%. The sample consisted of naive CD8+ T cells from blood, with Jurkat cell RNA spiked in. Subset reported: FACS-sorted CD8+CD4-CCR7+CD45RA+ naive T cells. These receptors originate from a human donor in good health. Some libraries in this study had Jurkat cell RNA spiked in.

This chain connects TRBV5-1 to TRBJ2-7; D unclear. Deletions cut 0 bases from V and 3 bases from J, with 10 bases between. The CDR3 is made up of 14 amino acids. Germline V gives CDR1 SGHRS, CDR2 YFSETQ. CDR3 sequence reads: CASSLEGIIYEQYF. DNA for the CDR3: TGCGCCAGCAGCTTGGAGGGTATCATCTACGAGCAGTACTTC.

This clonotype occurred a few times. The J gene is TRBJ2-3, the V gene TRBV6-4; D unclear. Germline CDR1 MRHNA, CDR2 SNTAGT. Trimming took off 0 bases at V and 1 base at J, with 8 bases between the two ends. This CDR3 has 15 residues. CDR3 bases: TGTGCCAGCAGTGACTCGGGCGACCGCACAGATACGCAGTATTTT. Protein sequence: CASSDSGDRTDTQYF.

Worth noting for this clonotype: This may be a read error: a much more frequent sequence differs by one nucleotide. The gene calls are TRBV7-9 and TRBJ2-2; D remains ambiguous. CDR1 is SEHNR, CDR2 FQNEAQ, per germline (reference sequence). With 5 bases removed from V and 5 bases from J, the gap between germline ends came to 9 bases. The CDR3 has 13 amino acids. CDR3 nucleotides: TGTGCCAGCAGCCCAGCCCATACCGGGGAGCTGTTTTTT. Translated, it gives CASSPAHTGELFF.

As for this clonotype: One junction end does not reproduce the germline sequence, and a read error may be involved. V gene TRBV20-1 combines with J gene TRBJ2-3; the D is unclear. This CDR3 has 19 residues. The germline V gene encodes CDR1 DFQATT and CDR2 SNEGSKA (reference sequence). The CDR3 loop is CSARDSDGRSFPSTDTQYF. The DNA of the CDR3 is TGCAGCGCTAGAGATTCTGACGGGCGCTCCTTCCCTAGCACAGATACGCAGTATTTT.

This clonotype has only a few counts. The rearrangement links TRBV7-9 to TRBJ2-7, with TRBD1 identical over 9 bases. The junction had 6 bases not matched to a gene; V was cut back by 5 bases and J by 4 bases. Germline loops: CDR1 SEHNR, CDR2 FQNEAQ (reference sequence). This CDR3 has 14 amino acids. The chain's CDR3 is CASSRTGTGYEQYF. The CDR3 coding sequence is TGTGCCAGCAGCCGAACCGGGACAGGGTACGAGCAGTACTTC.

This clonotype was seen a few times. The chain joins TRBV13 to TRBJ2-7, with TRBD2 matching over 10 bases. Germline V gene data show CDR1 as PRHDT and CDR2 as FYEKMQ (reference sequence). CDR3 length: 16 residues. V lost 4 bases to trimming and J lost 4 bases; unmatched junction nucleotides: 10. Written as DNA, the CDR3 is TGTGCCAGCAGCTCGGGACTAGCGCTACGCCCATACGAGCAGTACTTC. This translates into CASSSGLALRPYEQYF.

The rearrangement uses TRBV7-8 and TRBJ1-6; possible D gene TRBD1, 5 bases. The germline V and J ends were trimmed by 4 bases and 0 bases, with 13 bases remaining between them. This CDR3 contains 17 residues. Germline CDR1 and CDR2: SGHVS and FQNEAQ. The CDR3 reads CASSWGQKSSYNSPLHF. CDR3 nucleotides: TGTGCCAGCAGCTGGGGCCAAAAGAGCTCCTATAATTCACCCCTCCACTTT. The full variable domain, its missing parts supplied by reference TRBV7-8 and TRBJ1-6, is GAGVSQSPRYKVAKRGQDVALRCDPISGHVSLFWYQQALGQGPEFLTYFQNEAQLDKSGLPSDRFFAERPEGSVSTLKIQRTQQEDSAVYLCASSWGQKSSYNSPLHFGNGTRLTVT.

The chain links TRBV9 to TRBJ1-2; 11 bases match TRBD1. The V and J ends lost 4 bases and 2 bases, in that order; junction bases with no gene match: 7. Germline CDR1 SGDLS, CDR2 YYNGEE. The CDR3 covers 16 residues. The CDR3 DNA sequence: TGTGCCAGCAGCCCTCGGACAGGGGGCGGCAACTATGGCTACACCTTC. Translated, it gives CASSPRTGGGNYGYTF.

The chain uses TRBV19 and TRBJ2-7; 9 nucleotides line up with TRBD2. There are 14 residues in the CDR3. CDR1 LNHDA and CDR2 SQIVND come from the germline V gene (reference sequence). J was trimmed by 6 bases and V by 2 bases; bases with no gene match: 5. The CDR3: CASSISAGGPEQYF. DNA for the CDR3: TGTGCCAGTAGTATATCGGCGGGAGGGCCCGAGCAGTACTTC.

The sample holds many counts of this clonotype. This chain links TRBV25-1 with TRBJ2-3; D is undetermined. Germline V gene data show CDR1 as MGHDK and CDR2 as SYGVNS. Deletions cut 1 base from V and 0 bases from J, with 17 bases between. The CDR3 runs to 18 residues. Written as DNA, the CDR3 is TGTGCCAGCAGTGAATGGGGTGCCGTTGCGCCTAGCACAGATACGCAGTATTTT. This encodes CASSEWGAVAPSTDTQYF.

A remark on this clonotype: An end of the junction differs from the germline gene, which may be a read error. This rearrangement joins TRBV7-9 to TRBJ2-3; perhaps TRBD2 as D (6 bases). The CDR3 is made up of 14 amino acids. The germline CDR1 and CDR2 sequences are SEHNR and FQNEAQ (reference sequence). The CDR3 DNA follows: TGTGCCAGCAGCTTAGCGGGAGGAGCAGATACGCGGTATTTT. This translates into CASSLAGGADTRYF. Looking up the rest from reference TRBV7-9 and TRBJ2-3 gives the full variable domain: DTGVSQNPRHKITKRGQNVTFRCDPISEHNRLYWYRQTLGQGPEFLTYFQNEAQLEKSRLLSDRFSAERPKGSFSTLEIQRTEQGDSAMYLCASSLAGGADTRYFGPGTRLTVL.

This clonotype has a handful of counts. This chain connects TRBV10-3 to TRBJ2-5, with TRBD2 as a possible D gene (5 bases). Germline assignment: CDR1 ENHRY and CDR2 SYGVKD. The CDR3 extends over 12 amino acids. V shed 4 bases and J shed 7 bases, with 10 bases lying between them. The CDR3 DNA is TGTGCCATCAGTGGACCTGAGGGGACCCAGTACTTC. Translation gives CAISGPEGTQYF.

CDR3 in DNA: TGTGCCAGCAGTGAAGGGACTAGTACCTACGAGCAGTACTTC. It yields the protein CASSEGTSTYEQYF. This sequence joins TRBV2 and TRBJ2-7; 7 bases match TRBD2. Per the germline V gene, CDR1 is SNHLY and CDR2 is FYNNEI. The junction had 2 bases not matched to a gene; V was cut back by 1 base and J by 2 bases. The CDR3 contains 14 residues.

This clonotype was picked up a small number of times. This sequence joins TRBV28 and TRBJ1-1; 7 bases match TRBD1. The CDR3 is 16 residues long. Per the germline V gene, CDR1 is MDHEN and CDR2 is SYDVKM. V trimming: 2 bases; J trimming: 2 bases; junction bases outside the gene matches: 8. CDR3 sequence (DNA): TGTGCCAGCAGTTTACTCACAGGGGTACTTAACACTGAAGCTTTCTTT. Amino acid sequence: CASSLLTGVLNTEAFF.

This clonotype was picked up many times. At one end the junction does not follow the germline gene, possibly because of a read error. The chain is built from TRBV7-7 and TRBJ2-7, with D unclear. CDR1 and CDR2 (germline): SSHAT, FNYEAQ (reference sequence). The CDR3 has 13 amino acids. CDR3 coding DNA: TGTGCTAGCAGCTTATTTTCCGGGCACGAGCAGTACTTC. This sequence encodes CASSLFSGHEQYF.

The V and J genes are TRBV20-1 and TRBJ2-7, with a tentative D call TRBD2 (6 bases). The CDR3 runs 16 residues. Between the trimmed V and J ends, which lost 0 bases and 5 bases, there was a span of 20 bases. Germline assignment: CDR1 DFQATT and CDR2 SNEGSKA (reference sequence). The CDR3 nucleotides read TGCAGTGCTAGAGATCTTTCACAGCCGCGGGATCACGAGCAGTACTTC. Translating gives CSARDLSQPRDHEQYF.

The V call is TRBV23-1, the J call TRBJ1-1, with D unclear. TRBV23-1 belongs to the ORF category, with a function that is uncertain. Trimming removed 4 bases at V and 0 bases at J, with 12 bases between. CDR3 length: 15 amino acids. CDR3 loop: CASSPLRRLNTEAFF. The DNA of the CDR3 is TGCGCCAGCAGTCCCCTCCGCAGACTGAACACTGAAGCTTTCTTT.

V and J are TRBV6-1 and TRBJ2-7; D remains ambiguous. This CDR3 spans 12 amino acids. V was pared by 7 bases and J by 2 bases, with 9 bases between. CDR1 is MNHNS, CDR2 SASEGT, per germline. CDR3: CASIPDPYEQYF. CDR3 in DNA: TGTGCCAGCATTCCGGACCCCTACGAGCAGTACTTC.

This clonotype was seen repeatedly, ten times or more. The chain joins TRBV5-4 to TRBJ2-3; D unclear. This CDR3 is 10 amino acids long. With 10 bases removed from V and 2 bases from J, the gap between germline ends came to 5 bases. Germline CDR1 and CDR2: SGHNT and YYREEE (reference sequence). DNA for the CDR3: TGTGCCGTAATCACAGATACGCAGTATTTT. Its protein is CAVITDTQYF. Variable domain in full (rest from reference TRBV5-4 and TRBJ2-3): ETGVTQSPTHLIKTRGQQVTLRCSSQSGHNTVSWYQQALGQGPQFIFQYYREEENGRGNFPPRFSGLQFPNYSSELNVNALELDDSALYLCAVITDTQYFGPGTRLTVL.

Points on this clonotype: The CDR3 does not end in the conserved phenylalanine or tryptophan, so this is likely a read error. In DNA form, the CDR3 reads TGTGCCAGCAGCTACAACAAGGAGCAGTTCATC. Translated, it gives CASSYNKEQFI. This chain joins TRBV3-1 and TRBJ2-1; D is ambiguous. The CDR3 contains 11 residues. Germline-derived CDR1 and CDR2 are LGHDT and YNNKEL (reference sequence).

This clonotype occurred a few times. The chain's CDR3 is CASSSIPGSSYNEQFF. DNA for the CDR3: TGTGCCAGCAGCTCTATCCCAGGGAGCTCCTACAATGAGCAGTTCTTC. The rearrangement links TRBV28 to TRBJ2-1; D is possibly TRBD1 or TRBD2 (5 bases each). The germline CDR1 and CDR2 sequences are MDHEN and SYDVKM. The CDR3 has 16 amino acids. Trimming shortened V by 6 bases and J by 0 bases, and 15 bases separated the two germline ends. Filled out from reference TRBV28 and TRBJ2-1, the complete variable domain reads DVKVTQSSRYLVKRTGEKVFLECVQDMDHENMFWYRQDPGLGLRLIYFSYDVKMKEKGDIPEGYSVSREKKERFSLILESASTNQTSMYLCASSSIPGSSYNEQFFGPGTRLTVL.

The J gene is TRBJ2-3, the V gene TRBV21-1; the table's D gene call, TRBD2, was not cross checked with the DNA. TRBV21-1 corresponds to a pseudogene. This CDR3 has 18 residues. The CDR3 DNA follows: TGTGCCAGCGCCAAAACTAGCGGGGGGCCCCCATTTCTGGATACGCAGTATTTT. This codes for CASAKTSGGPPFLDTQYF.

Turning to this clonotype: An end of the junction does not agree with germline; a read error may underlie this. The chain is built from TRBV5-3 and TRBJ1-1; possibly TRBD1 for D (5 bases). TRBV5-3 is an open reading frame whose function is uncertain. This CDR3 has 14 residues. For the CDR3, the DNA is TGTGCCAGCAGCTTTCAGGGCCTAAACACTGAAGCTCTCTTT. Protein product: CASSFQGLNTEALF.

This clonotype came up a few times. A read error may account for a junction end that differs from germline. The rearrangement joins TRBV24-1 to TRBJ2-3; TRBD2 aligns across 12 bases. CDR1 and CDR2 from the germline V gene are KGHDR and SFDVKD. The CDR3 length is 19 residues. DNA of the CDR3: TGTGCCGCCAGTGATGCCGGGACAGGGACTAGCGGGAGCACAGATACGCAGTATTTT. Translated: CAASDAGTGTSGSTDTQYF.

Of note for this clonotype: Since no conserved phenylalanine or tryptophan closes the CDR3, a read error is the likely cause. J is TRBJ2-3 and V is TRBV19; D possibly corresponds to TRBD1 (6 bases). Germline V CDR1 and CDR2: LNHDA, SQIVND (reference sequence). V was shortened by 5 bases and J by 1 base, with 16 bases between the two germline ends. The CDR3 spans 16 residues. This CDR3 is CASSLRVGARTDTQYV. CDR3 DNA sequence: TGTGCCAGTAGTCTTCGTGTGGGGGCCCGCACAGATACGCAGTATGTT.

V and J are TRBV6-2 or TRBV6-3 and TRBJ2-2; D is unclear. This CDR3 has 11 residues. V was shortened by 11 bases and J by 4 bases, with 8 bases between the two germline ends. Germline lookup yields CDR1 MNHEY and CDR2 SVGEGT. The CDR3 protein is CAGTGTGELFF. In nucleotides, the CDR3 is TGTGCCGGCACGGGCACCGGGGAGCTGTTTTTT.